The 21 T cell receptor beta chains below all came from one sample that was sequenced in a study of cytomegalovirus exposure and HLA in healthy donors. Both 60 Vbeta primers and 13 Jbeta primers went into the PCR. Clones were sequenced by immunoSEQ multiplex PCR, and TCRdb holds only the in-frame ones, with some missing. The table includes 150,000 or so clones, approximately 80% detected once. The sample taken for sequencing was PBMCs. The receptors were gathered from a man in his fifties in good health and CMV-seropositive.

This chain connects TRBV18 to TRBJ2-3, with D perhaps TRBD1 (6 bases). CDR3 length: 14 amino acids. V shed 3 bases and J shed 1 base, with 8 bases lying between them. The V gene's germline CDR1 is KGHSH and CDR2 LQKENI. As DNA, the CDR3 is TGTGCCAGCTCACCGGGACATCGCACAGATACGCAGTATTTT. As protein: CASSPGHRTDTQYF.

This chain joins TRBV4-1 and TRBJ2-7; a possible D gene is TRBD1 (5 bases). V was cut by 0 bases and J by 2 bases, with 11 bases left in between. This CDR3 contains 15 residues. The germline CDR1 and CDR2 sequences are MGHRA and YSYEKL. CDR3 protein: CASSQDTGRAYEQYF. CDR3 nucleotides: TGCGCCAGCAGCCAAGATACGGGCAGGGCCTACGAGCAGTACTTC.

The chain uses TRBV28 and TRBJ2-7; TRBD2 matches at 10 bases. This CDR3 spans 14 amino acids. The trim removed 5 bases at V and 4 bases at J, leaving 5 bases unmatched. Germline V gene data show CDR1 as MDHEN and CDR2 as SYDVKM. CDR3 sequence: CASSPSGGAYEQYF. The CDR3, as DNA: TGTGCCAGCAGTCCCAGCGGGGGGGCTTACGAGCAGTACTTC.

The rearrangement uses TRBV19 and TRBJ2-7; the D gene is possibly TRBD2 (5 bases). The CDR3 is made up of 14 amino acids. The germline V gene has CDR1 LNHDA and CDR2 SQIVND (reference sequence). V lost 3 bases to trimming and J lost 3 bases, with 12 bases between them. The CDR3 coding sequence is TGTGCCAGTAGTATGTCACTAGATCTCTACGAGCAGTACTTC. It yields the protein CASSMSLDLYEQYF.

The chain recombines TRBV9 with TRBJ2-3, with 10 bases aligning to TRBD2. CDR1 and CDR2 (germline): SGDLS, YYNGEE. J was trimmed by 3 bases and V by 3 bases; bases with no gene match: 7. CDR3 length: 16 residues. This chain's CDR3 is CASSARAGGRTDTQYF. CDR3 coding DNA: TGTGCCAGCAGCGCACGAGCGGGGGGGCGGACAGATACGCAGTATTTT.

V usage is TRBV28 and J usage is TRBJ2-2; D unresolved. The CDR3 length is 12 residues. Germline-derived CDR1 and CDR2 are MDHEN and SYDVKM. The V gene lost 1 base and the J gene lost 6 bases, with 3 bases spanning the gap. CDR3 coding DNA: TGTGCCAGCAGTTTATCTCCCGGGGAGCTGTTTTTT. Amino acid sequence: CASSLSPGELFF.

V gene TRBV7-6 combines with J gene TRBJ2-7, with D possibly TRBD2 on 6 matching bases. The CDR3 loop spans 16 amino acids. The V end lost 4 bases, the J end lost 3 bases, and 19 bases lay between the germline ends. Germline-derived CDR1 and CDR2 are SGHVS and FNYEAQ. The CDR3 DNA follows: TGTGCCAGCAGCTCGGTGGAGGGGTCAAATCTCTACGAGCAGTACTTC. Translating gives CASSSVEGSNLYEQYF.

The V and J genes are TRBV28 and TRBJ2-7; 9 nucleotides agree with TRBD2. The CDR3 has 14 amino acids. Germline loops: CDR1 MDHEN, CDR2 SYDVKM. Unmatched junction bases numbered 7, after V lost 6 bases and J lost 4 bases. This CDR3 reads CASSLSGGPYEQYF. The CDR3 bases are TGTGCCAGCAGCCTTAGCGGGGGCCCTTACGAGCAGTACTTC. Using reference TRBV28 and TRBJ2-7 for the parts outside the CDR3, the full variable domain is DVKVTQSSRYLVKRTGEKVFLECVQDMDHENMFWYRQDPGLGLRLIYFSYDVKMKEKGDIPEGYSVSREKKERFSLILESASTNQTSMYLCASSLSGGPYEQYFGPGTRLTVT.

V gene TRBV6-5 combines with J gene TRBJ1-2, with D possibly being TRBD1 (5 bases). V lost 6 bases, J lost 4 bases, and 18 bases lay in between. The CDR3 length is 15 residues. Germline V lookup: CDR1 MNHEY, CDR2 SVGAGI. The CDR3 coding sequence is TGTGCCAGCAGCCCTTTTGACGGGGGGGTCTATGGCTACACCTTC. Translated, it gives CASSPFDGGVYGYTF.

The chain is built from TRBV19 and TRBJ2-1, with TRBD1 matching 10 bases. V shed 5 bases, J shed 8 bases, and the junction held 12 bases outside the gene matches. Germline CDR1 reads LNHDA; CDR2 reads SQIVND (reference sequence). The CDR3 covers 16 residues. DNA of the CDR3: TGTGCCAGTAGTTCAACCGGGACAGGGGCGAAAGATGAGCAGTTCTTC. Its protein product is CASSSTGTGAKDEQFF.

The J gene is TRBJ2-5, the V gene TRBV28, with a weak D call TRBD1 (7 bases). The V end lost 6 bases, the J end lost 5 bases, and 22 bases lay between the germline ends. CDR1 and CDR2 from the germline V gene are MDHEN and SYDVKM. This CDR3 is built from 16 residues. CDR3 coding DNA: TGTGCCAGCAGCCGCCCGAGGCAGGGGGGTGGGGAGACCCAGTACTTC. It specifies CASSRPRQGGGETQYF.

The rearrangement uses TRBV7-9 and TRBJ1-3; 8 nucleotides agree with TRBD1. CDR1 is SEHNR, CDR2 FQNEAQ, per germline (reference sequence). With V trimmed by 3 bases and J by 7 bases, 8 bases remained unmatched. The CDR3 is 15 amino acids. CDR3 region: CASSLPGQGGNTIYF. CDR3 nucleotides: TGTGCCAGCAGCTTGCCTGGACAGGGAGGGAACACCATATATTTT.

The rearrangement uses TRBV11-2 and TRBJ2-3, with no clear D. CDR1 SGHAT and CDR2 FQNNGV come from the germline V gene. V shed 3 bases and J shed 2 bases, with 9 bases lying between them. The CDR3 spans 14 residues. The CDR3 reads CASSLPSNTDTQYF. CDR3 DNA sequence: TGTGCCAGCAGCTTGCCTAGTAACACAGATACGCAGTATTTT.

The chain recombines TRBV10-3 with TRBJ2-1; tentative D call: TRBD2 (6 bases). The CDR3 contains 12 residues. With 6 bases removed from V and 13 bases from J, the gap between germline ends came to 16 bases. CDR1 ENHRY and CDR2 SYGVKD come from the germline V gene. The DNA of the CDR3 is TGTGCCATCAGGGGAACGGGGGAAGAACAGTTCTTC. It yields the protein CAIRGTGEEQFF.

The rearrangement uses TRBV6-1 and TRBJ2-5; D might be TRBD2 (6 bases). The length of the CDR3 is 15 residues. V was cut by 6 bases and J by 2 bases, with 16 bases left in between. The V gene's germline CDR1 is MNHNS and CDR2 SASEGT. The CDR3: CASRTPTGVQETQYF. CDR3 DNA sequence: TGTGCCAGCAGGACCCCAACGGGGGTACAAGAGACCCAGTACTTC.

The rearrangement uses TRBV4-3 and TRBJ2-4; D is unclear. CDR1 and CDR2 (germline): LGHNA, YSLEER. V was clipped by 1 base and J by 9 bases, with 13 bases between them. This CDR3 comprises 14 residues. CDR3 sequence (DNA): TGCGCCAGCAGCCAAGTAACCCGTACCGGCATTCAGTACTTC. Translated, it gives CASSQVTRTGIQYF.

The gene calls are TRBV10-1 and TRBJ2-1; 9 bases map to TRBD2. This CDR3 is built from 14 residues. Germline V gene data show CDR1 as WNHNN and CDR2 as SYGVQD (reference sequence). V was pared by 2 bases and J by 7 bases, with 3 bases of the junction left unmatched. The CDR3 sequence: CASSELAGTNEQFF. In nucleotides, the CDR3 is TGCGCCAGCAGTGAGCTAGCGGGGACTAATGAGCAGTTCTTC.

This chain connects TRBV11-3 to TRBJ2-5; TRBD2 agrees at 9 bases. Germline CDR1 SGHNT, CDR2 YENEEA. There are 13 residues in the CDR3. J lost 3 bases, V lost 6 bases, and 2 bases had no gene match. CDR3 sequence (DNA): TGTGCCAGCAGAAAGCGGGGGGAAGAGACCCAGTACTTC. Its translation is CASRKRGEETQYF.

This rearrangement joins TRBV7-2 to TRBJ2-3; 11 bases map to TRBD2. Germline assignment: CDR1 SGHTA and CDR2 FQGNSA. The CDR3 length is 17 residues. V lost 1 base to trimming and J lost 4 bases; unmatched junction nucleotides: 7. In DNA, the CDR3 is TGTGCCAGCAGCTTAGTGGGCACTAGCGGGGGAGCAGATACGCAGTATTTT. Residues: CASSLVGTSGGADTQYF.

This chain links TRBV5-6 with TRBJ2-3, with D possibly being TRBD1 (5 bases). The CDR3 runs 17 residues. Trimming pared 4 bases from V and 1 base from J, leaving 19 bases between. Germline lookup yields CDR1 SGHDT and CDR2 YYEEEE. CDR3 region: CASSRDLTDLGTDTQYF. The CDR3 nucleotides are TGTGCCAGCAGCCGCGATCTGACAGACCTCGGCACAGATACGCAGTATTTT.

The V and J genes are TRBV6-4 and TRBJ2-7; a possible D gene is TRBD1 (6 bases). Germline V CDR1 and CDR2: MRHNA, SNTAGT. The germline V and J ends were trimmed by 7 bases and 3 bases, with 16 bases remaining between them. The CDR3 spans 14 residues. The CDR3: CASTRDTTNYEQYF. CDR3 bases: TGTGCCAGCACACGGGACACTACAAACTACGAGCAGTACTTC.